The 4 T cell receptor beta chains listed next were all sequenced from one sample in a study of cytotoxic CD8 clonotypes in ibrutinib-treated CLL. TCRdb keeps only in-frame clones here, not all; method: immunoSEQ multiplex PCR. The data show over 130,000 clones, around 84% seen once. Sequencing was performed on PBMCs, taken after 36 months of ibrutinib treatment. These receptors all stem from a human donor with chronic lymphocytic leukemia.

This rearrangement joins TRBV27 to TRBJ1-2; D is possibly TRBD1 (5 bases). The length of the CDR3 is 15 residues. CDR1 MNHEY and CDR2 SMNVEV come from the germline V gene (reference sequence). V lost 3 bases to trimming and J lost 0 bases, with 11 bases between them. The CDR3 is CASSLTRATNYGYTF. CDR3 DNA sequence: TGTGCCAGCAGTTTGACCAGGGCGACTAACTATGGCTACACCTTC.

This CDR3 reads CASSFTGGLNEKLFF. CDR3 in DNA: TGCGCCAGCAGCTTTACCGGGGGCCTTAATGAAAAACTGTTTTTT. The rearrangement uses TRBV5-1 and TRBJ1-4; possibly TRBD1 for D (6 bases). Germline CDR1 and CDR2: SGHRS and YFSETQ. This CDR3 is 15 amino acids long. With 2 bases removed from V and 4 bases from J, the gap between germline ends came to 12 bases.

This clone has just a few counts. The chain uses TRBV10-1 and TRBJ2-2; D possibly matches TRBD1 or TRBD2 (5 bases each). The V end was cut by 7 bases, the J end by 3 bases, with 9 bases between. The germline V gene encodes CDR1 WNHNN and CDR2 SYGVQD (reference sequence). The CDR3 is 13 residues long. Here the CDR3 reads CASMGDYTGELFF. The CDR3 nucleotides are TGCGCCAGCATGGGGGATTACACCGGGGAGCTGTTTTTT.

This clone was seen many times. CDR3 bases: TGCGCCAGCAGCCAAATGGGGGGCCCCCAAGAGACCCAGTACTTC. This gives the protein CASSQMGGPQETQYF. This chain joins TRBV4-1 and TRBJ2-5, with D perhaps assigned TRBD1 or TRBD2 (6 bases each). Germline CDR1 MGHRA, CDR2 YSYEKL. The CDR3 length is 15 residues. The V end was cut by 2 bases, the J end by 1 base, with 11 bases between.